This T cell receptor (beta chain) was documented in a study of cytomegalovirus exposure and HLA in healthy donors. As concerns this clone: No antigen is known for it.

Donors were nominally healthy when sampled, though unrecorded immune exposures were likely. Overall study results and limits: Most TCRs appeared rarely, but some public TCRs recurred in many donors.

PCR used 60 Vbeta primers and 13 Jbeta primers. TCRdb keeps only in-frame clones here, not all; method: immunoSEQ multiplex PCR. The table lists around 170,000 clones, roughly 83% of them singletons, with more than 1.5% in the top ten. Germline assignment: CDR1 SNHLY and CDR2 FYNNEI. CDR3 size: 11 residues. The ends were cut back, 0 bases at V and 6 bases at J, with 3 bases in the middle. The sequencing sample was made of PBMCs. The rearrangement joins TRBV2 to TRBJ2-7, with D unresolved. This sequence was found in a woman between 18 and 29 years old in good health and CMV-seronegative. This chain's CDR3 is CASSEAGEQYF. CDR3 bases: TGTGCCAGCAGTGAAGCCGGCGAGCAGTACTTC.